This TCR beta chain was captured in a study of neurological immune-mediated disorders. J lost 7 bases, V lost 5 bases, and 15 bases had no gene match. Germline loops: CDR1 ENHRY, CDR2 SYGVKD. The CDR3 contains 17 residues. Template-switch 5'RACE cDNA synthesis added a 10-nucleotide unique molecular identifier. Via MiXCR, TCRdb re-called the 5' RACE reads, giving one row per CDR3 protein. In the table there are fewer than 20,000 distinct CDR3 sequences, 3.5% of which are singletons. This clonotype was recorded at least ten times. This receptor was taken from a woman in her thirties or forties in good health. J is TRBJ2-1 and V is TRBV10-3, with 9 bases fitting TRBD2. The source material was CD8+ T cells from blood. As DNA, the CDR3 is TGTGCCATCAGTAGACTTTTGCGGGAGGGCCTGGGGAATGAGCAGTTCTTC. It specifies CAISRLLREGLGNEQFF.